Below, 8 T cell receptor beta chains from the same sample are listed, as sequenced in a study of T cell responses to AZD1222 COVID-19 vaccine. TCRdb's copy holds only in-frame clones and misses some; the assay was immunoSEQ multiplex PCR. The sample holds over 110,000 clones, 70% to 90% seen once. Source: peripheral blood, taken on day 0 of AZD1222 vaccination. All receptors derive from an adult in good health.

This sequence joins TRBV7-2 and TRBJ1-2; D perhaps matches TRBD1 (6 bases). Trimming took off 5 bases at V and 8 bases at J, with 21 bases between the two ends. This CDR3 has 15 amino acids. Germline CDR1 SGHTA, CDR2 FQGNSA. The CDR3 spells CASSPSVWGPPGYTF. CDR3 nucleotide sequence: TGTGCCAGCAGCCCGTCAGTGTGGGGGCCTCCAGGCTACACCTTC.

The V and J genes are TRBV18 and TRBJ1-1; 9 nucleotides line up with TRBD1. This CDR3 comprises 15 residues. Germline assignment: CDR1 KGHSH and CDR2 LQKENI. V was clipped by 1 base and J by 1 base; unmatched bases: 1. CDR3 protein: CASSPHRGPNTEAFF. The CDR3 DNA is TGTGCCAGCTCACCACACAGGGGGCCGAACACTGAAGCTTTCTTT.

This rearrangement joins TRBV4-3 to TRBJ2-3; D gene ambiguous. The germline CDR1 and CDR2 sequences are LGHNA and YSLEER. Deletions cut 1 base from V and 1 base from J, with 9 bases between. This CDR3 region has 15 residues. The CDR3 loop is CASSQGLTGTDTQYF. CDR3 DNA sequence: TGCGCCAGCAGCCAAGGACTGACTGGCACAGATACGCAGTATTTT.

This clone was detected only a few times. This rearrangement joins TRBV19 to TRBJ1-1, with D perhaps matching TRBD1 (6 bases). The CDR3 runs 17 residues. V was cut by 3 bases and J by 2 bases, with 19 bases left in between. From germline, CDR1 is LNHDA and CDR2 SQIVND (reference sequence). This chain's CDR3 is CASSMAKVMGHNTEAFF. The CDR3 region has the DNA TGTGCCAGTAGTATGGCTAAGGTTATGGGACATAACACTGAAGCTTTCTTT.

This chain connects TRBV30 to TRBJ2-1, with D possibly matching TRBD2 (6 bases). CDR1 and CDR2 from the germline V gene are GTSNPN and SVGIG (reference sequence). V gave up 5 bases and J gave up 0 bases, with 14 bases separating them. The CDR3 is 15 residues long. CDR3 DNA sequence: TGTGCCTGGTCGGGACTTAAGAGCTCCTACAATGAGCAGTTCTTC. It codes for CAWSGLKSSYNEQFF.

This chain connects TRBV9 to TRBJ2-7, with a tentative D call TRBD2 (5 bases). The CDR3 is 13 residues long. Trimming removed 3 bases from V and 4 bases from J, with 11 bases in between. The V gene's germline CDR1 is SGDLS and CDR2 YYNGEE. The CDR3 loop is CASSGGAGYEQYF. As DNA, the CDR3 is TGTGCCAGCAGCGGCGGTGCGGGTTACGAGCAGTACTTC.

This sequence joins TRBV30 and TRBJ2-7; no firm D call. The V and J ends lost 7 bases and 0 bases respectively, with 31 bases between them. The CDR3 contains 19 residues. CDR1 GTSNPN and CDR2 SVGIG come from the germline V gene (reference sequence). CDR3 sequence reads: CASRPTEVDERLSSYEQYF. The CDR3 DNA reads TGTGCCTCCCGACCCACTGAGGTTGATGAGCGTCTCTCCTCCTACGAGCAGTACTTC.

The chain joins TRBV5-1 to TRBJ1-2, with 10 nucleotides matching TRBD1. After removal of 3 bases from V and 8 bases from J, the junction contained 10 bases not matched to a gene. The CDR3 sequence is 15 residues long. Germline CDR1 SGHRS, CDR2 YFSETQ. The DNA of the CDR3 is TGCGCCAGCAGCTCGGGACCCGGGACAGGGGACGGCTACACCTTC. This gives the protein CASSSGPGTGDGYTF. The full variable domain, completed using reference TRBV5-1 and TRBJ1-2, is KAGVTQTPRYLIKTRGQQVTLSCSPISGHRSVSWYQQTPGQGLQFLFEYFSETQRNKGNFPGRFSGRQFSNSRSEMNVSTLELGDSALYLCASSSGPGTGDGYTFGSGTRLTVV.